This passage covers 7 T cell receptor beta chains from one sample sequenced in a study of T cells after yellow fever vaccination. Each CDR3 protein is one row after TCRdb ran MiXCR on the 5' RACE reads. The sample holds some 320,000 distinct CDR3 sequences, around a tenth seen once. The sample in question was CD4+ T cells sorted from PBMCs, obtained 45 days after the yellow fever booster vaccination. The receptors derive from a man between 18 and 35 years old who received the YFV17D yellow fever vaccine.

The CDR3, as DNA: TGTGCCAGCAGCCGGACGGTAGGAACTGAAGCTTTCTTT. Amino acids: CASSRTVGTEAFF. V and J are TRBV11-2 and TRBJ1-1; D uncertain. CDR1 SGHAT and CDR2 FQNNGV come from the germline V gene. The CDR3 runs to 13 residues. Trimming shortened V by 5 bases and J by 5 bases, and 12 bases separated the two germline ends.

This clonotype was seen many times. V gene TRBV12-3 or TRBV12-4 combines with J gene TRBJ1-5; D not resolved. The CDR3 contains 14 residues. With 6 bases removed from V and 6 bases from J, the gap between germline ends came to 15 bases. This CDR3 reads CASRAPEDGQPQHF. DNA of the CDR3: TGTGCCAGCAGGGCCCCTGAGGATGGTCAGCCCCAGCATTTT.

The CDR3 sequence is CAWDQTGVYEQYF. The CDR3 coding sequence is TGTGCCTGGGATCAGACAGGCGTCTACGAGCAGTACTTC. V usage is TRBV30 and J usage is TRBJ2-7; possibly TRBD1 for D (6 bases). CDR1 and CDR2 from the germline V gene are GTSNPN and SVGIG (reference sequence). The V gene lost 5 bases and the J gene lost 3 bases, with 14 bases spanning the gap. The CDR3 length is 13 residues.

This clonotype was detected ten times or more. V is TRBV7-2 and J is TRBJ1-6, with D possibly matching TRBD1 (6 bases). This CDR3 is 16 amino acids long. Germline-derived CDR1 and CDR2 are SGHTA and FQGNSA. V gave up 5 bases and J gave up 6 bases, with 17 bases separating them. CDR3 amino acids: CASSAGGGAGNSPLHF. DNA of the CDR3: TGTGCCAGCAGCGCGGGGGGGGGCGCGGGTAATTCACCCCTCCACTTT.

This clonotype occurred once. The chain employs TRBV6-1 and TRBJ1-2; D is possibly TRBD1 (5 bases). Germline CDR1 MNHNS, CDR2 SASEGT. The CDR3 is 12 residues long. The germline V and J ends were trimmed by 6 bases and 6 bases, with 11 bases remaining between them. CDR3 protein: CASRAWDHGYTF. Here the CDR3 DNA reads TGTGCCAGCAGAGCCTGGGACCATGGCTACACCTTC.

The sample holds many counts of this clonotype. This chain joins TRBV7-9 and TRBJ2-5; D ambiguous. Between the trimmed V and J ends, which lost 6 bases and 10 bases, there was a span of 15 bases. The length of the CDR3 is 12 residues. CDR1 is SEHNR, CDR2 FQNEAQ, per germline (reference sequence). As DNA, the CDR3 is TGTGCCAGCAGTTCGGATGCAAGGGACCAGTACTTC. Residues: CASSSDARDQYF.

This clonotype has more than one count but fewer than ten. J is TRBJ2-3 and V is TRBV20-1, with 10 bases fitting TRBD2. CDR1 and CDR2 from the germline V gene are DFQATT and SNEGSKA (reference sequence). J gave up 2 bases and V 6 bases, and 5 bases lay outside the gene matches. CDR3 length: 14 residues. The CDR3 DNA reads as TGCAGTGCCATAGCGGGGGGAGTCACAGATACGCAGTATTTT. Protein product: CSAIAGGVTDTQYF.